The 24 T cell receptor beta chains given below trace back to one sample, sequenced in a study of cytomegalovirus exposure and HLA in healthy donors. Primers included in the PCR were 60 Vbeta and 13 Jbeta primers. The assay was immunoSEQ multiplex PCR, and TCRdb's table has in-frame clones only and misses some. This sample yields 120,000 to 150,000 clones, of which roughly 76% are seen a single time; 0.95% to 1.5% belongs to the top ten. Input material: PBMCs. Receptors originate from a female donor in good health and CMV-seronegative.

Comments on this clone: Its ends do not fully match the called genes, so a read error is possible. This chain uses TRBV5-1 with TRBJ1-2; 12 bases map to TRBD1. This CDR3 contains 15 residues. Germline CDR1 and CDR2: SGHRS and YFSETQ. This CDR3 reads CASNLGGTGGDGYTF. CDR3 nucleotides: TGCGCCAGCAACTTGGGGGGGACAGGGGGCGATGGCTACACCTTC.

J is TRBJ1-4 and V is TRBV15; D is unclear. The CDR3 loop spans 15 amino acids. CDR1 and CDR2 from the germline V gene are LNHNV and YYDKDF (reference sequence). V lost 2 bases and J lost 0, with 7 bases in between. The CDR3 sequence is CATSRTQATNEKLFF. In nucleotides, the CDR3 is TGTGCCACCAGCAGAACCCAGGCAACTAATGAAAAACTGTTTTTT. The entire variable domain, with the rest obtained from reference TRBV15 and TRBJ1-4, is as follows: DAMVIQNPRYQVTQFGKPVTLSCSQTLNHNVMYWYQQKSSQAPKLLFHYYDKDFNNEADTPDNFQSRRPNTSFCFLDIRSPGLGDTAMYLCATSRTQATNEKLFFGSGTQLSVL.

This chain links TRBV5-4 with TRBJ2-7; 9 bases are a match to TRBD2. This CDR3 has 13 residues. The V and J ends lost 5 bases and 7 bases, in that order; junction bases with no gene match: 7. Looked up from germline, CDR1 is SGHNT and CDR2 is YYREEE (reference sequence). The CDR3 is CASRAGTSNEQYF. The DNA of the CDR3 is TGTGCCAGCAGGGCCGGGACTAGCAATGAGCAGTACTTC.

There are a few counts of this clone. This rearrangement joins TRBV7-9 to TRBJ2-1, with 12 bases fitting TRBD2. CDR1 SEHNR and CDR2 FQNEAQ come from the germline V gene (reference sequence). Trimming took 3 bases from V and 8 from J; bases not matched to a gene: 5. The CDR3 loop spans 15 amino acids. The DNA for the CDR3 is TGTGCCAGCAGCTTTGGACTAGCGGGAACATATGAGCAGTTCTTC. Amino acid sequence: CASSFGLAGTYEQFF. The whole variable domain, remainder taken from reference TRBV7-9 and TRBJ2-1, is DTGVSQNPRHKITKRGQNVTFRCDPISEHNRLYWYRQTLGQGPEFLTYFQNEAQLEKSRLLSDRFSAERPKGSFSTLEIQRTEQGDSAMYLCASSFGLAGTYEQFFGPGTRLTVL.

This chain connects TRBV4-1 to TRBJ1-1, with D tentatively TRBD1 (5 bases). The ends were cut back, 4 bases at V and 7 bases at J, with 22 bases in the middle. The CDR3 has 16 residues. Germline V CDR1 and CDR2: MGHRA, YSYEKL. The CDR3 sequence is CASSPTMGGREGEAFF. The CDR3 DNA follows: TGCGCCAGCAGCCCCACCATGGGGGGGAGGGAGGGTGAAGCTTTCTTT.

With regard to this clone: Other DNA sequences from this sample encode an identical CDR3 as well. V and J are TRBV5-1 and TRBJ2-7; 9 bases agree with TRBD1. This CDR3 has 14 residues. V was pared by 3 bases and J by 1 base, with 2 bases of the junction left unmatched. CDR1 is SGHRS and CDR2 is YFSETQ in the germline V gene. The CDR3 DNA sequence: TGCGCCAGCAGCTCAGGACAGGGGTCCTACGAGCAGTACTTC. Residues: CASSSGQGSYEQYF.

The chain uses TRBV28 and TRBJ1-1; 7 nucleotides align to TRBD1. V shed 7 bases and J 4 bases; nucleotides not matched to a gene: 6. This CDR3 contains 13 residues. Germline assignment: CDR1 MDHEN and CDR2 SYDVKM. The CDR3 region has the DNA TGTGCCAGCACCCCAGGGGGATTCACTGAAGCTTTCTTT. Protein: CASTPGGFTEAFF.

The V call is TRBV7-9, the J call TRBJ1-5, with D possibly matching TRBD1 (6 bases). CDR1 and CDR2 (germline): SEHNR, FQNEAQ (reference sequence). The CDR3 length is 14 residues. Trimming stripped 6 bases from V and 3 bases from J, with 12 bases between. CDR3 sequence (DNA): TGTGCCAGCAGTTCACAGGGAAACAATCAGCCCCAGCATTTT. Translating it yields CASSSQGNNQPQHF.

Regarding this clone: This same CDR3 is encoded by further DNA sequences in the sample. The chain is built from TRBV28 and TRBJ1-2; D is unclear. V was clipped by 4 bases and J by 1 base, with 7 bases between them. CDR3 length equals 13 residues. CDR1 is MDHEN and CDR2 is SYDVKM in the germline V gene. As DNA, the CDR3 is TGTGCCAGCAGTTCCGGCGGTAACTATGGCTACACCTTC. It encodes CASSSGGNYGYTF.

The chain uses TRBV28 and TRBJ1-2; no clear D. This CDR3 is 13 amino acids long. CDR1 and CDR2 from the germline V gene are MDHEN and SYDVKM. V was shortened by 6 bases and J by 1 base, with 9 bases between the two germline ends. The CDR3 reads CASRNSLNYGYTF. CDR3 sequence (DNA): TGTGCCAGCAGGAACAGTCTTAACTATGGCTACACCTTC.

The V gene is TRBV11-2, the J gene TRBJ1-1, with no clear D. This CDR3 is 14 amino acids long. Germline CDR1 and CDR2: SGHAT and FQNNGV. V gave up 2 bases and J gave up 1 base, with 8 bases separating them. CDR3 nucleotide sequence: TGTGCCAGCAGCTTAAGTCTAGGGAACACTGAAGCTTTCTTT. This translates into CASSLSLGNTEAFF. Full variable domain (outside the CDR3, taken from reference TRBV11-2 and TRBJ1-1): EAGVAQSPRYKIIEKRQSVAFWCNPISGHATLYWYQQILGQGPKLLIQFQNNGVVDDSQLPKDRFSAERLKGVDSTLKIQPAKLEDSAVYLCASSLSLGNTEAFFGQGTRLTVV.

The rearrangement joins TRBV6-5 to TRBJ1-2, with 7 bases that match TRBD1. Germline V lookup: CDR1 MNHEY, CDR2 SVGAGI. The CDR3 runs 15 residues. The J segment lost 3 bases and the V segment lost 6 bases, leaving 10 bases of the junction unmatched. The CDR3 protein is CASRPEQGSYYGYTF. The CDR3 DNA is TGTGCCAGCAGGCCCGAACAGGGGTCGTACTATGGCTACACCTTC.

Of note for this clone: Relative to the germline gene, one junction end is altered; a read error may explain this. The chain recombines TRBV2 with TRBJ1-5; no definite D call. CDR1 and CDR2 (germline): SNHLY, FYNNEI. The CDR3 length is 12 residues. This CDR3 reads CASSPRDQAQHF. The DNA for the CDR3 is TGTGCCAGCAGCCCAAGAGATCAGGCCCAGCATTTT.

J is TRBJ2-7 and V is TRBV27; D gene ambiguous. V was shortened by 2 bases and J by 1 base, with 9 bases between the two germline ends. This CDR3 contains 14 residues. The germline gives CDR1 MNHEY, CDR2 SMNVEV (reference sequence). CDR3 DNA: TGTGCCAGCAGTTTAGGGTCCAGGTCCTACGAGCAGTACTTC. It yields the protein CASSLGSRSYEQYF.

The CDR3 loop reads CASSFDKSSYEQYF. The CDR3 bases are TGTGCCAGCAGCTTCGACAAGAGCTCCTACGAGCAGTACTTC. The genes are TRBV7-9 and TRBJ2-7; the D is unclear. The germline CDR1 and CDR2 sequences are SEHNR and FQNEAQ (reference sequence). The CDR3 runs to 14 residues. V dropped 3 bases and J dropped 0 bases, with 9 bases sitting between them. Full variable domain (missing parts from reference TRBV7-9 and TRBJ2-7): DTGVSQNPRHKITKRGQNVTFRCDPISEHNRLYWYRQTLGQGPEFLTYFQNEAQLEKSRLLSDRFSAERPKGSFSTLEIQRTEQGDSAMYLCASSFDKSSYEQYFGPGTRLTVT.

The chain combines TRBV5-6 with TRBJ2-2; D may be TRBD2 (5 bases). CDR1 and CDR2 (germline): SGHDT, YYEEEE. The length of the CDR3 is 16 residues. V lost 1 base to trimming and J lost 6 bases, with 16 bases between them. CDR3 protein: CASSLLRTTSPGELFF. DNA of the CDR3: TGTGCCAGCAGCTTGCTTCGGACCACTAGTCCCGGGGAGCTGTTTTTT.

The V and J genes are TRBV2 and TRBJ1-5, with 9 bases identical to TRBD1. The trim removed 5 bases at V and 6 bases at J, leaving 5 bases unmatched. CDR1 is SNHLY and CDR2 is FYNNEI in the germline V gene. CDR3 size: 14 residues. This CDR3 reads CASSSQGASQPQHF. CDR3 in DNA: TGTGCCAGCAGTTCACAGGGGGCAAGTCAGCCCCAGCATTTT. Variable domain in full (rest from reference TRBV2 and TRBJ1-5): EPEVTQTPSHQVTQMGQEVILRCVPISNHLYFYWYRQILGQKVEFLVSFYNNEISEKSEIFDDQFSVERPDGSNFTLKIRSTKLEDSAMYFCASSSQGASQPQHFGDGTRLSIL.

This clone was detected a few times. The rearrangement joins TRBV2 to TRBJ1-5; no definite D call. The CDR3 extends over 15 amino acids. Between the trimmed V and J ends, which lost 4 bases and 4 bases, there was a span of 14 bases. The germline V gene encodes CDR1 SNHLY and CDR2 FYNNEI. The CDR3 nucleotides read TGTGCCAGCAGTGTTTCGCTGGGAGGGAATCAGCCCCAGCATTTT. This sequence encodes CASSVSLGGNQPQHF.

The gene calls are TRBV5-1 and TRBJ2-7; a weak D match, TRBD2 (7 bases). The germline V and J ends were trimmed by 2 bases and 6 bases, with 15 bases remaining between them. CDR3 length: 14 residues. Germline values: CDR1 SGHRS, CDR2 YFSETQ. CDR3 loop: CASSLTGRVGEQYF. CDR3 sequence (DNA): TGCGCCAGCAGCTTAACAGGGAGGGTGGGCGAGCAGTACTTC.

This sequence joins TRBV6-5 and TRBJ2-3; TRBD2 is a possible D gene (6 bases). With 5 bases removed from V and 0 bases from J, the gap between germline ends came to 12 bases. CDR3 size: 15 residues. Per germline, CDR1 MNHEY and CDR2 SVGAGI. The CDR3 loop reads CASSTSGTSTDTQYF. The CDR3 nucleotides are TGTGCCAGCAGTACATCCGGGACTAGCACAGATACGCAGTATTTT.

The V and J genes are TRBV27 and TRBJ1-5; 8 bases agree with TRBD1. CDR3 length: 17 residues. V lost 6 bases to trimming and J lost 2 bases; unmatched junction nucleotides: 12. Germline CDR1 is MNHEY and CDR2 is SMNVEV (reference sequence). The CDR3 region is CASSPMAGGLGNQPQHF. CDR3 sequence (DNA): TGTGCCAGCAGCCCCATGGCAGGGGGCTTAGGCAATCAGCCCCAGCATTTT.

V usage is TRBV28 and J usage is TRBJ1-1, with 7 bases identical to TRBD1. V lost 1 base to trimming and J lost 3 bases; unmatched junction nucleotides: 5. The germline V gene encodes CDR1 MDHEN and CDR2 SYDVKM. This CDR3 contains 15 residues. Here the CDR3 DNA reads TGTGCCAGCAGTTTATTAGGGACAGCCTACACTGAAGCTTTCTTT. Protein sequence: CASSLLGTAYTEAFF. The full variable domain, with the rest looked up from reference TRBV28 and TRBJ1-1, is DVKVTQSSRYLVKRTGEKVFLECVQDMDHENMFWYRQDPGLGLRLIYFSYDVKMKEKGDIPEGYSVSREKKERFSLILESASTNQTSMYLCASSLLGTAYTEAFFGQGTRLTVV.

This rearrangement joins TRBV6-5 to TRBJ2-1, with TRBD2 as a possible D gene (7 bases). Between the trimmed V and J ends, which lost 2 bases and 7 bases, there was a span of 15 bases. Germline V CDR1 and CDR2: MNHEY, SVGAGI. CDR3 size: 15 residues. The CDR3 loop is CASSYGGALSNEQFF. CDR3 coding DNA: TGTGCCAGCAGTTACGGGGGGGCCCTATCTAATGAGCAGTTCTTC.

The chain carries TRBV28 and TRBJ1-1, with unresolved D. Trimming took off 6 bases at V and 8 bases at J, with 13 bases between the two ends. Per germline, CDR1 MDHEN and CDR2 SYDVKM. CDR3 size: 12 residues. As DNA, the CDR3 is TGTGCCAGCAGCCCCGGGCAGCGGGAAGCTTTCTTT. As protein: CASSPGQREAFF.